This T cell receptor beta chain was documented in a study of cytomegalovirus exposure and HLA in healthy donors. General study results and limits: In a later analysis, common viral pathogens appeared linked to several of the most significant clusters. The later analysis indicated that the majority of CMV-associated TCR beta chains appeared HLA-restricted.

These donors counted as nominally healthy when sampled, but unrecorded immune exposures were likely. Comments on this clone: The antigen is unknown.

The study ran its PCR with 60 Vbeta and 13 Jbeta primers. Using immunoSEQ multiplex PCR, the repertoire was profiled, and TCRdb retains in-frame clones only, with some absent. The table records over 70,000 clones, over 70% of them present only once. The CDR3 has 16 residues. The trim removed 5 bases at V and 6 bases at J, leaving 9 bases unmatched. CDR1 and CDR2 (germline): SGHTA, FQGNSA. V usage is TRBV7-2 and J usage is TRBJ2-1; TRBD2 agrees at 11 bases. This TCR was sampled from a woman in her 50s in good health and CMV-seropositive. The source material was PBMCs. In DNA form, the CDR3 reads TGTGCCAGCAGCGGTAGAGGGCTAGCGGGAGGCAATGAGCAGTTCTTC. Translated: CASSGRGLAGGNEQFF.